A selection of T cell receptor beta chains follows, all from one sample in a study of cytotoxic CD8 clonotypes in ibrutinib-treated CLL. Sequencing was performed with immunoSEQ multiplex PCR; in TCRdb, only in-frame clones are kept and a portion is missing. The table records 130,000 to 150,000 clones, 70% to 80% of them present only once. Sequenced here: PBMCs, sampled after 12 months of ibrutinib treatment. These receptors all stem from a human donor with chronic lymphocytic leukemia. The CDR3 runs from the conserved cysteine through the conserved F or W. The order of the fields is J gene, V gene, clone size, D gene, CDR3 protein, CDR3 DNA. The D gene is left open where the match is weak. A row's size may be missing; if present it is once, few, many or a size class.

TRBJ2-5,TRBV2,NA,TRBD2,CASSGASGGQTQYF,TGTGCCAGCAGTGGGGCTAGCGGGGGGCAGACCCAGTACTTC
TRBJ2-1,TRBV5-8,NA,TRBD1,CASSERGPNNEQFF,TGTGCCAGCAGCGAAAGGGGGCCAAACAATGAGCAGTTCTTC
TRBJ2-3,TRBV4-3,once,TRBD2,CASSNQGLTGTDTQYF,TGCGCCAGCAGTAATCAGGGACTAACCGGCACAGATACGCAGTATTTT
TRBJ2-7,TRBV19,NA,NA,CASSIVAGGNEQYF,TGTGCCAGTAGTATAGTGGCAGGGGGGAACGAGCAGTACTTC
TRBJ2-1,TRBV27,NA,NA,CASSLGGRGNEQFF,TGTGCCAGCAGTTTAGGGGGACGGGGGAATGAGCAGTTCTTC
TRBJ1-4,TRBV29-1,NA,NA,CSVGYTTNEKLFF,TGCAGCGTTGGGTATACAACTAATGAAAAACTGTTTTTT
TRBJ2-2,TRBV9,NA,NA,CASSVGLNTGELFF,TGTGCCAGCAGCGTAGGACTCAACACCGGGGAGCTGTTTTTT
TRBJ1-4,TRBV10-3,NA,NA,CAISESTENEKLFF,TGTGCCATCAGTGAGTCGACAGAAAATGAAAAACTGTTTTTT
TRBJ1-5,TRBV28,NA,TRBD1,CASRKPDRGSQPQHF,TGTGCCAGCAGAAAACCCGACAGGGGCTCCCAGCCCCAGCATTTT
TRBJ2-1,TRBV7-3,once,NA,CASSDSEGEQFF,TGTGCCAGCAGCGATAGCGAGGGTGAGCAGTTCTTC
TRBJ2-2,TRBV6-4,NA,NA,CASSRNTGELFF,TGTGCCAGCAGTAGGAACACCGGGGAGCTGTTTTTT
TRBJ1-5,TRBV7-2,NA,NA,CASSLAPGQPQHF,TGTGCCAGCAGCTTAGCTCCCGGGCAGCCCCAGCATTTT
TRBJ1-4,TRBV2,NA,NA,CASSERTSDEKLFF,TGTGCCAGCAGTGAGAGGACCAGTGATGAAAAACTGTTTTTT
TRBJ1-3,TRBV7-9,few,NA,CASINIWVAGNTIYF,TGTGCCAGCATCAATATATGGGTGGCCGGAAACACCATATATTTT